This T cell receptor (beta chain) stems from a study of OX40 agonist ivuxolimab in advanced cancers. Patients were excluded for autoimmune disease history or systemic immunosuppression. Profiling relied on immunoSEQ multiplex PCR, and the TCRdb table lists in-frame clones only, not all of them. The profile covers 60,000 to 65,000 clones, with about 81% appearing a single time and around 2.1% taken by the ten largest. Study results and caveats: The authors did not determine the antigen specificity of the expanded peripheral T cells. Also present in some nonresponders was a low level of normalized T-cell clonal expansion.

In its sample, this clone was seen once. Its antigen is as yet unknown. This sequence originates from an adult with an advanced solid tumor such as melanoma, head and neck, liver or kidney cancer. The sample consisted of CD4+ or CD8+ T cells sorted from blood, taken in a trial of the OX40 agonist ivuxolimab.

The CDR3 region is CASSYSTALGGYTF. DNA for the CDR3: TGTGCCAGCAGTTACTCGACAGCGTTAGGAGGCTACACCTTC. The chain combines TRBV6-5 with TRBJ1-2; weak D call: TRBD1 (5 bases). Trimming removed 0 bases from V and 8 bases from J, with 13 bases in between. Looked up from germline, CDR1 is MNHEY and CDR2 is SVGAGI. The CDR3 is 14 amino acids.